One sample yielded the 15 T cell receptor beta chains listed below, sequenced in a study of shared clonotypes between healthy human individuals. The protocol was immunoSEQ multiplex PCR, while the TCRdb copy is restricted to in-frame clones and leaves out a portion. The table lists about 2.4 million clones, under 95% of them singletons. The sample comprised naive CD4+ T cells from PBMCs. Subset described: CD45RA+ positively selected. The receptor source for this set is a man aged 18 to 29 in good health. Some clones in this sample may be carry-over from other donors' samples.

V usage is TRBV11-2 and J usage is TRBJ2-7, with a tentative D call TRBD2 (6 bases). V lost 3 bases to trimming and J lost 0 bases, with 15 bases between them. The CDR3 totals 16 residues. Germline V CDR1 and CDR2: SGHAT, FQNNGV. The CDR3 loop reads CASSFLAGSLSYEQYF. DNA for the CDR3: TGTGCCAGCAGCTTTCTTGCGGGGTCCCTCTCCTACGAGCAGTACTTC.

This clone showed up just a few times. This chain links TRBV29-1 with TRBJ1-1; TRBD1 is a possible D gene (5 bases). Trimming cost V 2 bases and J 3 bases, with 13 bases left between them. The CDR3 runs 14 residues. Looked up from germline, CDR1 is SQVTM and CDR2 is ANQGSEA. CDR3 loop: CSVENPGGYTEAFF. The CDR3 DNA reads as TGCAGCGTTGAAAACCCCGGGGGGTACACTGAAGCTTTCTTT.

V is TRBV2 and J is TRBJ1-1; no clear D. From germline, CDR1 is SNHLY and CDR2 FYNNEI. With 11 bases removed from V and 1 base from J, the gap between germline ends came to 14 bases. CDR3 size: 13 residues. The DNA for the CDR3 is TGTGCCGGAAGACTTGACCAGAACACTGAAGCTTTCTTT. Its translation is CAGRLDQNTEAFF. Full variable domain (remainder filled in from reference TRBV2 and TRBJ1-1): EPEVTQTPSHQVTQMGQEVILRCVPISNHLYFYWYRQILGQKVEFLVSFYNNEISEKSEIFDDQFSVERPDGSNFTLKIRSTKLEDSAMYFCAGRLDQNTEAFFGQGTRLTVV.

V gene TRBV27 combines with J gene TRBJ1-5; D gene ambiguous. Trimming took off 6 bases at V and 0 bases at J, with 12 bases between the two ends. CDR3 size: 15 residues. Germline-derived CDR1 and CDR2 are MNHEY and SMNVEV (reference sequence). The CDR3 nucleotides read TGTGCCAGCAGCTTAGACCCTTATAGCAATCAGCCCCAGCATTTT. It is translated as CASSLDPYSNQPQHF.

This chain's CDR3 is CASSPPRTTHEQYF. For the CDR3, the DNA is TGTGCCAGCTCACCGCCCCGGACTACCCACGAGCAGTACTTC. The V and J genes are TRBV18 and TRBJ2-7, with D perhaps TRBD2 (6 bases). V lost 3 bases and J lost 5, with 14 bases in between. CDR1 and CDR2 from the germline V gene are KGHSH and LQKENI. The CDR3 runs to 14 residues.

The genes are TRBV18 and TRBJ1-5; the D is unclear. V was cut by 3 bases and J by 2 bases, with 14 bases left in between. The CDR3 contains 16 residues. Germline V gene data show CDR1 as KGHSH and CDR2 as LQKENI. The CDR3 spells CASSPYGGERNQPQHF. The CDR3 DNA reads as TGTGCCAGCTCACCCTATGGCGGAGAGCGCAATCAGCCCCAGCATTTT.

About this clone itself: Other DNA sequences within the sample encode an identical CDR3. The chain uses TRBV28 and TRBJ1-1, with a weak D call TRBD1 (6 bases). CDR1 is MDHEN and CDR2 is SYDVKM in the germline V gene. Trimming removed 2 bases from V and 2 bases from J, with 9 bases in between. The CDR3 length is 14 residues. In DNA form, the CDR3 reads TGTGCCAGCAGTTTAGGGACACTTAACACTGAAGCTTTCTTT. Its translation is CASSLGTLNTEAFF.

The gene calls are TRBV19 and TRBJ2-3; perhaps TRBD2 as D (5 bases). This CDR3 is 14 amino acids long. Looked up from germline, CDR1 is LNHDA and CDR2 is SQIVND (reference sequence). V lost 1 base and J 4 bases, leaving 9 bases between the germline ends. The CDR3 spells CASSIGRAPDTQYF. The CDR3 nucleotides are TGTGCCAGTAGTATAGGGCGGGCTCCAGATACGCAGTATTTT.

The chain employs TRBV27 and TRBJ2-5; D perhaps matches TRBD1 (5 bases). V shed 3 bases and J shed 5 bases, with 10 bases lying between them. Germline CDR1 and CDR2: MNHEY and SMNVEV (reference sequence). There are 13 residues in the CDR3. This CDR3 reads CASSFRQGETQYF. The CDR3, as DNA: TGTGCCAGCAGTTTCAGGCAGGGCGAGACCCAGTACTTC.

The rearrangement joins TRBV27 to TRBJ2-7, with D perhaps TRBD2 (6 bases). The CDR3 runs to 14 residues. V lost 4 bases and J lost 5, with 15 bases in between. The V gene's germline CDR1 is MNHEY and CDR2 SMNVEV (reference sequence). The CDR3 loop reads CASSYKGGGDEQYF. The CDR3, as DNA: TGTGCCAGCAGTTATAAGGGAGGCGGGGACGAGCAGTACTTC.

J is TRBJ1-1 and V is TRBV4-2; 10 bases align to TRBD1. Germline lookup yields CDR1 LGHNA and CDR2 YNFKEQ. This CDR3 contains 15 residues. Trimming removed 4 bases from V and 3 bases from J; junction bases left unmatched: 5. This CDR3 reads CASSRSGTGDTEAFF. As DNA, the CDR3 is TGTGCCAGCAGCCGCTCCGGGACAGGGGACACTGAAGCTTTCTTT.

The chain is built from TRBV6-5 and TRBJ2-2, with 9 bases matching TRBD2. The CDR3 length is 15 residues. The germline gives CDR1 MNHEY, CDR2 SVGAGI. Trimming took 5 bases from V and 6 from J; bases not matched to a gene: 7. CDR3 DNA sequence: TGTGCCAGCAGTGGCCCCGGGACTAGCTCCGGGGAGCTGTTTTTT. This codes for CASSGPGTSSGELFF.

The J gene is TRBJ1-1, the V gene TRBV30, with a possible D match to TRBD1 (6 bases). CDR3 length: 12 amino acids. Germline V CDR1 and CDR2: GTSNPN, SVGIG (reference sequence). The V end was cut by 4 bases, the J end by 5 bases, with 11 bases between. The CDR3 nucleotides are TGTGCCTGGATGGGGGGCGGGACTGAAGCTTTCTTT. It translates to CAWMGGGTEAFF.

The J gene is TRBJ1-1, the V gene TRBV7-9, with TRBD1 matching 8 bases. After removal of 5 bases from V and 1 base from J, the junction contained 12 bases not matched to a gene. Germline CDR1 and CDR2: SEHNR and FQNEAQ (reference sequence). This CDR3 is built from 17 residues. In DNA, the CDR3 is TGTGCCAGCAGCCGACAGGGGATATTACGGGAGAACACTGAAGCTTTCTTT. Its protein product is CASSRQGILRENTEAFF.

This clone has a single count. The chain combines TRBV7-2 with TRBJ1-5, with D unclear. The CDR3 spans 13 residues. Looked up from germline, CDR1 is SGHTA and CDR2 is FQGNSA. Trimming stripped 4 bases from V and 7 bases from J, with 11 bases between. CDR3 region: CASSWSEGQPQHF. CDR3 nucleotide sequence: TGTGCCAGCAGCTGGTCCGAGGGACAGCCCCAGCATTTT.